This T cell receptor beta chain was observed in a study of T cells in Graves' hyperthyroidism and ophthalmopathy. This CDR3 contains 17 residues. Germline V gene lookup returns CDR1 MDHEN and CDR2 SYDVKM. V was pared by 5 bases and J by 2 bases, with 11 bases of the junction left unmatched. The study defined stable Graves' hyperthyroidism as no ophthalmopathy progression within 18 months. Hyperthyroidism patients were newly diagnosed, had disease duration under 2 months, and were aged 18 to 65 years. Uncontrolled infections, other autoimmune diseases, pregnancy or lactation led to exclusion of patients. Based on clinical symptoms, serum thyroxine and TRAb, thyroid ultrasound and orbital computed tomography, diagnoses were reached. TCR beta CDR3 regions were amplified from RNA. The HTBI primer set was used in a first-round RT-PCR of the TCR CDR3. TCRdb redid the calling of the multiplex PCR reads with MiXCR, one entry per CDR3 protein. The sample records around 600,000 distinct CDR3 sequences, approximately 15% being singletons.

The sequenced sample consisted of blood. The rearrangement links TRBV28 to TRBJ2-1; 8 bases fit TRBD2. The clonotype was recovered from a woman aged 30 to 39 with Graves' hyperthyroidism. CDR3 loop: CASSPYPGTSPYNEQFF. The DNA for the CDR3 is TGTGCCAGCAGTCCCTATCCCGGGACTAGTCCCTACAATGAGCAGTTCTTC.